These T cell receptor beta chains were read from a single sample in a study of T-cell reconstitution after alpha-beta-depleted transplantation in children. TCRdb reprocessed the PCR reads via MiXCR and lists one record per CDR3 protein. The sample records some 840,000 distinct CDR3 sequences, roughly 15% being singletons. Sequencing used PBMCs, mostly from graft donor cells, obtained 360 days after TCRalphabeta/CD19-depleted stem cell transplant. All receptors come from a male patient aged 10-17 years who had a stem cell transplant for acute lymphoblastic leukemia, so the T cells may come from the graft donor. Both conserved end residues are part of each CDR3. The D gene is left open where the match is weak. The size field is filled for only some rows; it gives once, few, many or a size class.

TRBJ2-1,few,TRBD2,TRBV5-1,TGCGCCAGCAGCTTAGGAGTCGTGGGCGGGAGGTTCTTC,CASSLGVVGGRFF
TRBJ2-3,NA,TRBD2,TRBV7-3,TGTGCCAGCAGCTCCGGGACTAGCCGCAGCACAGATACGCAGTATTTT,CASSSGTSRSTDTQYF
TRBJ1-1,NA,NA,TRBV19,TGTGCCAGTAGTATGCCCCTCTTTGAGGATTTCAACACTGAAGCTTTCTTT,CASSMPLFEDFNTEAFF
TRBJ2-5,NA,TRBD2,TRBV11-2,TGTGCCAGCAGCTACAAGATGGGGCTAGCGGTACGAAACCGAATCCAAGAGACCCAGTACTTC,CASSYKMGLAVRNRIQETQYF
TRBJ2-1,NA,NA,TRBV4-1,TGCGCCAGCAGCCAAGTTTTGTTGGAGAATGAGCAGTTCTTC,CASSQVLLENEQFF
TRBJ2-1,few,TRBD2,TRBV29-1,TGCAGCGTTTCCTCTCTAGCGGGAGCCTACAATGAGCAGTTCTTC,CSVSSLAGAYNEQFF
TRBJ2-7,many,NA,TRBV2,TGTGCCAGCAGTGAAGGGGCGGGGATATACGAGCAGTACTTC,CASSEGAGIYEQYF
TRBJ2-1,NA,TRBD2,TRBV6-1,TGTGCCAGCCGCCCTAGCGGGAGCGGGTCGGGAGAGCAGTTCTTC,CASRPSGSGSGEQFF
TRBJ2-7,NA,NA,TRBV29-1,TGCAGCGTTGAAAAACAGGGGGGGACCTACGAGCAGTACTTC,CSVEKQGGTYEQYF
TRBJ2-7,few,NA,TRBV5-1,TGCGCCAGCAGCTACGGCTCTATCTCCTACGAGCAGTACTTC,CASSYGSISYEQYF
TRBJ2-1,few,NA,TRBV12-3/TRBV12-4,TGTGCCAGCAGTTTATGGAGCTCCTACAATGAGCAGTTCTTC,CASSLWSSYNEQFF
TRBJ2-6,NA,NA,TRBV5-1,TGCGCCAGCAGCGGGCAGAATGGGGCCAACGTCCTGACTTTC,CASSGQNGANVLTF
TRBJ2-3,once,NA,TRBV7-6,TGTGCCAGCAGCGCGATTCCGGCCCCCACAGATACGCAGTATTTT,CASSAIPAPTDTQYF
TRBJ2-5,few,NA,TRBV7-3,TGTGCCACCAGCCCTAGGGACTCGAGGGAGACCCAGTACTTC,CATSPRDSRETQYF
TRBJ2-1,NA,NA,TRBV7-2,TGTGCCAGCAGCTTCAGGACATACTACAATGAGCAGTTCTTC,CASSFRTYYNEQFF
TRBJ2-1,many,NA,TRBV24-1,TGTGCCACCGGTACTGCGGGGCCGTACAATGAGCAGTTCTTC,CATGTAGPYNEQFF
TRBJ1-1,many,TRBD1,TRBV9,TGTGCCAGCAGCACAGGACAGGGCCTGAACACTGAAGCTTTCTTT,CASSTGQGLNTEAFF
TRBJ1-2,many,TRBD1,TRBV5-1,TGCGCCAGCTCTTGGGACAGGGGGCGCCTCAACTATGGCTACACCTTC,CASSWDRGRLNYGYTF
TRBJ2-7,few,NA,TRBV7-3,TGTGCCAGCAGCTTAATGACTAGGGGTCAGCAGTACTTC,CASSLMTRGQQYF
TRBJ1-5,NA,NA,TRBV7-8,TGTGCCAGCAGCTTAGAGACAGGACAGCCCCAGCATTTT,CASSLETGQPQHF
TRBJ1-3,NA,NA,TRBV20-1,TGCAGTGCTAGGGGCACAGGAAACACCATATATTTT,CSARGTGNTIYF
TRBJ2-7,many,NA,TRBV5-1,TGCGCCAGCAGCTTTCAGGACACCTACGAGCAGTACTTC,CASSFQDTYEQYF
TRBJ2-1,NA,TRBD2,TRBV20-1,TGCAGTGCTCCTCTAGCGGACCATAATGAGCAGTTCTTC,CSAPLADHNEQFF
TRBJ2-3,many,NA,TRBV5-1,TGCGCCAGCAGCTTGTACAGCCTCGCTAGCACAGATACGCAGTATTTT,CASSLYSLASTDTQYF
TRBJ2-5,many,NA,TRBV7-3,TGTGCCAGCAGCGGAGGACTACAAGAGACCCAGTACTTC,CASSGGLQETQYF
TRBJ2-1,NA,NA,TRBV11-1,TGTGCCAGCAGCTTACGAAGGGTTAGAAACGCAGTTGAGCAGTTCTTC,CASSLRRVRNAVEQFF
TRBJ2-7,many,NA,TRBV12-5,TGTGCTAGTGTGGGTATCTACGAGCAGTACTTC,CASVGIYEQYF
TRBJ2-1,NA,NA,TRBV15,TGTGCCACCAGCGTCCTAACTGAGCAGTTCTTC,CATSVLTEQFF
TRBJ2-5,many,NA,TRBV27,TGTGCCAGCAGTGTCCGGATCCAAGAGACCCAGTACTTC,CASSVRIQETQYF
TRBJ1-5,NA,NA,TRBV6-5,TGTGCCAGCAGTTACTCGGCCGGGGGGGATCAGCCCCAGCATTTT,CASSYSAGGDQPQHF
TRBJ1-5,NA,TRBD1,TRBV10-2,TGCGCCAGCAGCCAGACAGGGTGGCGTCAGCCCCAGCATTTT,CASSQTGWRQPQHF
TRBJ2-3,many,NA,TRBV5-5,TGTGCCAGCAGCTTGGAGATAGGCTTAGATACGCAGTATTTT,CASSLEIGLDTQYF
TRBJ1-5,NA,NA,TRBV12-3/TRBV12-4,TGTGCCAGCAGTCAGTGGGGACTGGACTCCCAGCATTTT,CASSQWGLDSQHF
TRBJ2-1,few,TRBD2,TRBV19,TGTGCCAGTAGTGGAGGCGGGAGGTTTGTTCCGAACAATGAGCAGTTCTTC,CASSGGGRFVPNNEQFF
TRBJ1-1,NA,NA,TRBV7-9,TGTGCCAGCGGGTTCCGGGGAGGCACTGAAGCTTTCTTT,CASGFRGGTEAFF
TRBJ2-5,many,NA,TRBV28,TGTGCCAGCAGTTTTCGACTAGGGGGCAAGGGCCAGTACTTC,CASSFRLGGKGQYF
TRBJ2-1,few,NA,TRBV25-1,TGTGCCAGCAGTGAGGGCCGAGGTCGGCAGTTCTTC,CASSEGRGRQFF
TRBJ2-2,many,NA,TRBV24-1,TGTGCCACCAGTGATTGGGGACCGGGGATCACCGGGGAGCTGTTTTTT,CATSDWGPGITGELFF
TRBJ1-1,few,NA,TRBV7-2,TGTGCCAGCAGCTTAAAAACGAGGGGGACTGAAGCTTTCTTT,CASSLKTRGTEAFF
TRBJ2-3,few,TRBD2,TRBV20-1,TGCAGCACACGGTTTAGCGGGAGGAGGAACACAGATACGCAGTATTTT,CSTRFSGRRNTDTQYF
TRBJ1-1,NA,NA,TRBV5-1,TGCGCCAGCAGCCCTAGGGGCAGGGACGCCACTGAAGCTTTCTTT,CASSPRGRDATEAFF